The next 24 T cell receptor beta chains were all read from a single sample in a study of blood T cells in healthy people across ages (dated by TCRdb to the mid-2010s). Libraries came from 5' RACE. Sequencing was performed on an Illumina HiSeq 2500. A second PCR of about 6 to 11 cycles was performed with a sample-barcoded 5' primer and a J-beta primer mix. The public reads were reprocessed in TCRdb via fastp at Q25 and MiXCR, keeping in-frame beta chains. CDR3 protein sequences are deduplicated, and each keeps its most common genes and DNA. The sample table records roughly 1,700,000 distinct CDR3 sequences; approximately 28% of these occur just once. The ten largest make up approximately 7.7% of the sample. The sample taken for sequencing was blood. The receptors derive from a woman in her thirties in good health.

This clonotype has just one count. The V and J genes are TRBV11-2 and TRBJ2-1; 8 bases agree with TRBD2. The J call may be incorrect, as the DNA end agrees better with TRBJ2-7. In germline, CDR1 is SGHAT, CDR2 FQNNGV. The CDR3 loop spans 13 amino acids. The CDR3 is CALSGSSYNEQYF. The DNA of the CDR3 is TGTGCCCTGAGCGGGAGTTCCTACAATGAGCAGTACTTC.

V gene TRBV11-2 combines with J gene TRBJ2-5; 7 bases are a match to TRBD2. The V gene's germline CDR1 is SGHAT and CDR2 FQNNGV. V lost 5 bases and J lost 5; bases outside the gene matches: 14. This CDR3 contains 16 residues. The CDR3 nucleotides read TGTGCCAGCAGCCCTGGACTCGCGGGAGAGAGGGAGACCCAGTACTTC. This sequence encodes CASSPGLAGERETQYF.

The chain has TRBV7-2 and TRBJ2-1; TRBD2 might be the D (6 bases). CDR3 length: 15 residues. Trimming removed 6 bases from V and 2 bases from J, with 14 bases in between. The germline gives CDR1 SGHTA, CDR2 FQGNSA. The CDR3 DNA is TGTGCCAGCAGGGGCGGTAGCGGCACCTACAATGAGCAGTTCTTC. Amino acids: CASRGGSGTYNEQFF.

This clonotype turned up a few times. V and J are TRBV18 and TRBJ1-1, with D hard to call. CDR3 length equals 15 residues. CDR1 is KGHSH, CDR2 LQKENI, per germline. The V end was cut by 3 bases, the J end by 1 base, with 12 bases between. The CDR3 DNA is TGTGCCAGCTCACCCCGGGCCGGGGAGAACACTGAAGCTTTCTTT. This translates into CASSPRAGENTEAFF.

The rearrangement joins TRBV7-8 to TRBJ2-1; 13 nucleotides match TRBD2. The assigned J gene may be wrong: the sequence end matches TRBJ2-7 better. The germline gives CDR1 SGHVS, CDR2 FQNEAQ. This CDR3 is 17 amino acids long. This CDR3 is CASSLGAGLAGYNEQYF. As DNA, the CDR3 is TGTGCCAGCAGCTTAGGAGCGGGACTAGCGGGATACAATGAGCAGTACTTC.

The chain carries TRBV15 and TRBJ2-1, with D possibly being TRBD1 or TRBD2 (5 bases each). V shed 4 bases and J shed 0 bases, with 19 bases lying between them. Germline CDR1 is LNHNV and CDR2 is YYDKDF (reference sequence). The CDR3 length is 18 residues. In nucleotides, the CDR3 is TGTGCCACCAGCAAAGGGCACGGGGCCCGTGCCTCCTACAATGAGCAGTTCTTC. Its protein product is CATSKGHGARASYNEQFF.

This clonotype came up a few times. For the CDR3, the DNA is TGCAGTGCTCCCCAGGCAGGGGGAGATGACAATGAGCAGTTCTTC. It codes for CSAPQAGGDDNEQFF. The chain uses TRBV20-1 and TRBJ2-1; TRBD1 agrees at 7 bases. CDR3 size: 15 residues. Germline values: CDR1 DFQATT, CDR2 SNEGSKA (reference sequence). V shed 5 bases, J shed 5 bases, and the junction held 12 bases outside the gene matches.

In its sample, this clonotype was seen a few times. The rearrangement uses TRBV12-3 or TRBV12-4 and TRBJ1-1, with D possibly matching TRBD1 (6 bases). Trimming stripped 6 bases from V and 2 bases from J, with 16 bases between. The CDR3 contains 15 residues. The CDR3 DNA sequence: TGTGCCAGCAGATCCCGGACAGAGCTAAACACTGAAGCTTTCTTT. Its translation is CASRSRTELNTEAFF.

Regarding this clonotype: The CDR3 does not close with the conserved phenylalanine or tryptophan, likely indicating a read error. The CDR3 protein is CASSEAAPGRGYNEQFL. The DNA of the CDR3 is TGTGCCAGCAGTGAAGCCGCCCCGGGACGGGGGTACAATGAGCAGTTCTTA. The V call is TRBV2, the J call TRBJ2-1; maybe TRBD2 (6 bases). Germline V gene lookup returns CDR1 SNHLY and CDR2 FYNNEI. CDR3 size: 17 residues. V lost 0 bases and J lost 4, with 16 bases in between.

In its sample, this clonotype was seen a few times. Compared with germline, one end of the junction differs, possibly owing to a read error. V usage is TRBV24-1 and J usage is TRBJ2-7; 8 bases agree with TRBD1. The CDR3 is 15 amino acids. The germline V gene encodes CDR1 KGHDR and CDR2 SFDVKD. The CDR3 spells CATSYFSGGTYEQYF. The DNA for the CDR3 is TGTGCCACCAGTTATTTTTCAGGGGGCACCTACGAGCAGTACTTC.

Concerning this clonotype itself: A much bigger clone sits one base away, suggesting this may be a read error. V gene TRBV20-1 combines with J gene TRBJ2-1, with 7 positions matching TRBD1. V dropped 0 bases and J dropped 4; count of bases not matched to a gene: 9. The CDR3 is 16 residues long. Germline values: CDR1 DFQATT, CDR2 SNEGSKA (reference sequence). DNA for the CDR3: TGCAGTGCTAGAGATCTGGGACAGAGCGAGTACAATGAGCAGTTCTTC. Translation: CSARDLGQSEYNEQFF.

This clonotype was seen a few times. The chain recombines TRBV11-2 with TRBJ2-1, with D perhaps TRBD2 (7 bases). CDR1 and CDR2 from the germline V gene are SGHAT and FQNNGV. Trimming stripped 5 bases from V and 9 bases from J, with 14 bases between. This CDR3 spans 13 amino acids. The CDR3 spells CASSQGGVGEQFF. Here the CDR3 DNA reads TGTGCCAGCAGCCAAGGGGGGGTTGGTGAGCAGTTCTTC.

There are a few counts of this clonotype. The V gene is TRBV15, the J gene TRBJ1-1; D gene uncertain. Germline V gene lookup returns CDR1 LNHNV and CDR2 YYDKDF (reference sequence). The CDR3 runs to 15 residues. Between the trimmed V and J ends, which lost 0 bases and 6 bases, there was a span of 14 bases. The CDR3 here is CATSRDYSLGAEAFF. CDR3 DNA sequence: TGTGCCACCAGCAGAGATTATTCCCTGGGCGCTGAAGCTTTCTTT.

This sequence joins TRBV28 and TRBJ2-1, with 11 positions matching TRBD1. Germline V lookup: CDR1 MDHEN, CDR2 SYDVKM. The CDR3 length is 15 residues. V lost 6 bases and J lost 6; bases outside the gene matches: 7. This CDR3 reads CASSSGQGEGNEQFF. The CDR3 DNA sequence: TGTGCCAGCAGCTCGGGACAGGGGGAGGGCAATGAGCAGTTCTTC.

This clonotype was counted only a few times. The chain carries TRBV7-2 and TRBJ2-3, with 9 positions matching TRBD1. The CDR3 length is 15 residues. Trimming removed 5 bases from V and 2 bases from J; junction bases left unmatched: 5. Germline V gives CDR1 SGHTA, CDR2 FQGNSA. CDR3 loop: CASSLDRGYTDTQYF. The CDR3 DNA follows: TGTGCCAGCAGCCTGGACAGGGGATACACAGATACGCAGTATTTT.

This clonotype has just a few counts. The CDR3 loop reads CASTILAGGSYNEQFF. CDR3 in DNA: TGTGCCAGTACCATCTTGGCGGGAGGGTCTTACAATGAGCAGTTCTTC. This chain joins TRBV12-3 or TRBV12-4 and TRBJ2-1, with 9 bases aligning to TRBD2. The V segment lost 9 bases and the J segment 4 bases; nucleotides outside the gene matches: 13. The CDR3 is 16 residues long.

As DNA, the CDR3 is TGTGCCAGCAGCCCCGACAGGGGCCGCCAAGGAGATACGCAGTATTTT. It yields the protein CASSPDRGRQGDTQYF. The chain carries TRBV7-2 and TRBJ2-3, with 8 bases identical to TRBD1. V lost 5 bases to trimming and J lost 5 bases; unmatched junction nucleotides: 12. The V gene's germline CDR1 is SGHTA and CDR2 FQGNSA. The CDR3 length is 16 residues.

This CDR3 reads CASSGDQVYEQYF. The CDR3 DNA sequence: TGCGCCAGCAGCGGGGACCAGGTCTACGAGCAGTACTTC. The chain employs TRBV5-1 and TRBJ2-7; D may be TRBD1 or TRBD2 (5 bases each). Germline CDR1 SGHRS, CDR2 YFSETQ. The CDR3 is made up of 13 amino acids. Trimming left V 4 bases short and J 3 bases short, with 11 bases between.

In DNA form, the CDR3 reads TGTGCCAGCAGTGGAGGTCCGGGACTAGAGGGAGGAAATGAGCAGTTCTTC. This sequence encodes CASSGGPGLEGGNEQFF. This chain uses TRBV25-1 with TRBJ2-1, with 8 bases that match TRBD2. Germline V gives CDR1 MGHDK, CDR2 SYGVNS. Unmatched junction bases numbered 15, after V lost 4 bases and J lost 7 bases. The CDR3 has 17 residues.

The chain uses TRBV24-1 and TRBJ2-7; 7 bases align to TRBD1. The end of the DNA fits TRBJ2-5 better, so the J call may be wrong. The germline gives CDR1 KGHDR, CDR2 SFDVKD. This CDR3 has 14 amino acids. The CDR3 nucleotides read TGTGCCACCAGTGATCAGGGGGTGGGGGAGACCCAGTACTTC. Translation gives CATSDQGVGETQYF.

V and J are TRBV2 and TRBJ2-1; TRBD1 agrees at 7 bases. Germline CDR1 reads SNHLY; CDR2 reads FYNNEI. There are 14 residues in the CDR3. The trim removed 3 bases at V and 6 bases at J, leaving 5 bases unmatched. CDR3 bases: TGTGCCAGCAGTGAGGACAGGCCAGGCAATGAGCAGTTCTTC. This codes for CASSEDRPGNEQFF.

The chain uses TRBV7-9 and TRBJ1-1, with D possibly TRBD1 on 5 matching bases. There are 16 residues in the CDR3. Germline CDR1 is SEHNR and CDR2 is FQNEAQ (reference sequence). V was trimmed by 5 bases and J by 11 bases, leaving 27 bases between them. CDR3 sequence reads: CASSPWGSAEGKWAFF. The CDR3 DNA is TGTGCCAGCAGCCCATGGGGCTCAGCGGAAGGCAAATGGGCTTTCTTT.

About this clonotype: This could be a read error, since a much larger clone is one nucleotide away. This chain connects TRBV7-9 to TRBJ2-1, with 8 nucleotides matching TRBD2. The better agreement between TRBJ2-7 and the DNA end casts doubt on the J call. In germline, CDR1 is SEHNR, CDR2 FQNEAQ (reference sequence). This CDR3 comprises 16 residues. The CDR3 spells CASSSRTSGAYNEQYF. For the CDR3, the DNA is TGTGCCAGCAGCTCCCGAACTAGCGGAGCTTACAATGAGCAGTACTTC.

The table lists this clonotype with a count of one. This clone may be a read error of a much larger clone one base away. The V gene is TRBV7-2, the J gene TRBJ2-5; D is tentatively TRBD1 or TRBD2 (5 bases each). V was trimmed by 5 bases and J by 11 bases, leaving 24 bases between them. The germline V gene encodes CDR1 SGHTA and CDR2 FQGNSA. This CDR3 region has 15 residues. CDR3: CASSPGLGTYNEQYF. CDR3 DNA: TGTGCCAGCAGCCCAGGACTCGGGACCTACAATGAGCAGTACTTC.